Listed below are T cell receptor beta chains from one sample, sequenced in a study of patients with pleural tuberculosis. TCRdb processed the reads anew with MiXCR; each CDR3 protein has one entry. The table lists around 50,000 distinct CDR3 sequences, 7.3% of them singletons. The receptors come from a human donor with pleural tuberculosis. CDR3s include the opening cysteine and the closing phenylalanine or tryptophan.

CDR3: CASSSAIAVSYNEQFF
V: TRBV5-4
J: TRBJ2-1

CDR3: CSVEGLLANTEAFF
V: TRBV29-1
J: TRBJ1-1

CDR3: CASSVYRGGFNSPLHF
V: TRBV25-1
J: TRBJ1-6

CDR3: CASSPRGLAYEQYF
V: TRBV28
J: TRBJ2-7

CDR3: CASSEGRYHQPQHF
V: TRBV2
J: TRBJ1-5

CDR3: CATSIALYEQFF
V: TRBV15
J: TRBJ2-1

CDR3: CASRRGWTDTQYF
V: TRBV25-1
J: TRBJ2-3

CDR3: CASSSNTPTHQPQHF
V: TRBV28
J: TRBJ1-5

CDR3: CASSRQGGTEAFF
V: TRBV2
J: TRBJ1-1

CDR3: CASSIGGSYEQYF
V: TRBV19
J: TRBJ2-7

CDR3: CASSIPGRAPDTQYF
V: TRBV27
J: TRBJ2-3

CDR3: CASSLQQLTDTQYF
V: TRBV11-2
J: TRBJ2-3

CDR3: CASKGRVYGYTF
V: TRBV6-1
J: TRBJ1-2

CDR3: CASSLSSGANVLTF
V: TRBV3-1
J: TRBJ2-6

CDR3: CASSPGVTEAFF
V: TRBV12-3/TRBV12-4
J: TRBJ1-1

CDR3: CASSGQGLLPDNYGYTF
V: TRBV2
J: TRBJ1-2

CDR3: CSASSGSYETQYF
V: TRBV29-1
J: TRBJ2-5

CDR3: CASSLWTSGYEQYF
V: TRBV27
J: TRBJ2-7

CDR3: CASSSTQPRDNEQFF
V: TRBV12-3/TRBV12-4
J: TRBJ2-1

CDR3: CASSASGTSTDTQYF
V: TRBV6-1
J: TRBJ2-3

CDR3: CASSSQGDGTEAFF
V: TRBV5-1
J: TRBJ1-1

CDR3: CASRGGGNQPQHF
V: TRBV2
J: TRBJ1-5

CDR3: CASSIIKTEGDEQFF
V: TRBV19
J: TRBJ2-1

CDR3: CSAGTLMGTEAFF
V: TRBV29-1
J: TRBJ1-1

CDR3: CSVMRPTYEQYF
V: TRBV29-1
J: TRBJ2-7

CDR3: CASSLGVMAQYF
V: TRBV3-1
J: TRBJ2-5

CDR3: CSARKGNTEAFF
V: TRBV20-1
J: TRBJ1-1

CDR3: CASSFDRRNGDQYF
V: TRBV27
J: TRBJ2-5

CDR3: CASSPSLGSAGELFF
V: TRBV28
J: TRBJ2-2

CDR3: CSALAGGNDEQFF
V: TRBV20-1
J: TRBJ2-1

CDR3: CASSGVISGNTIYF
V: TRBV12-3/TRBV12-4
J: TRBJ1-3

CDR3: CAWDTSGVYNEQFF
V: TRBV30
J: TRBJ2-1

CDR3: CASRDSGNSYNEQFF
V: TRBV27
J: TRBJ2-1

CDR3: CASCPSILFDEQFF
V: TRBV2
J: TRBJ2-1

CDR3: CASSLGAGWGTEAFF
V: TRBV5-1
J: TRBJ1-1

CDR3: CASSEWAGDNEQYF
V: TRBV2
J: TRBJ2-7

CDR3: CASSETGGHTEAFF
V: TRBV18
J: TRBJ1-1

CDR3: CASSQATGGDIQYF
V: TRBV3-1
J: TRBJ2-4

CDR3: CASSLGQYSNQPQHF
V: TRBV13
J: TRBJ1-5

CDR3: CASSKLAGGLNEQFF
V: TRBV14
J: TRBJ2-1

CDR3: CASSGTSRVEQYF
V: TRBV4-1
J: TRBJ2-7

CDR3: CSAPGNYNYGQYF
V: TRBV20-1
J: TRBJ2-7

CDR3: CASSQGRTEYEQFF
V: TRBV4-1
J: TRBJ2-1

CDR3: CASSLRLQGGTEAFF
V: TRBV7-3
J: TRBJ1-1

CDR3: CATSVQGRNQPQHF
V: TRBV24-1
J: TRBJ1-5

CDR3: CASSYPPSEQFF
V: TRBV11-2
J: TRBJ2-1

CDR3: CSVERSRGQFF
V: TRBV29-1
J: TRBJ2-1

CDR3: CASSPDKAGYTF
V: TRBV5-1
J: TRBJ1-2

CDR3: CASSFTRLQETQYF
V: TRBV11-1
J: TRBJ2-5

CDR3: CASSALNPTQPQHF
V: TRBV2
J: TRBJ1-5

CDR3: CAISEPGQGATDTQYF
V: TRBV10-3
J: TRBJ2-3

CDR3: CASTEIVGGFKFF
V: TRBV3-1
J: TRBJ2-1

CDR3: CATSDPDRGNEQFF
V: TRBV24-1
J: TRBJ2-1

CDR3: CASSLIQTEAFF
V: TRBV28
J: TRBJ1-1

CDR3: CSADRQAGGADTQYF
V: TRBV29-1
J: TRBJ2-3

CDR3: CASSQDLAGVGSPLHF
V: TRBV4-2
J: TRBJ1-6

CDR3: CASSLVDMNTEAFF
V: TRBV5-1
J: TRBJ1-1

CDR3: CASSLGSQETQYF
V: TRBV12-3/TRBV12-4
J: TRBJ2-5

CDR3: CASSEVWYNEQFF
V: TRBV6-2/TRBV6-3
J: TRBJ2-1